This T cell receptor (beta chain) was recorded in a study of T cells in localized non-small cell lung cancer. Notes on the study in general: It was uninvolved adjacent lung that showed the highest T cell clonality, exceeding tumor.

Germline lookup yields CDR1 KGHSH and CDR2 LQKENI. CDR3 length equals 14 residues. The V end was cut by 3 bases, the J end by 6 bases, with 12 bases between. Concerning this clone: Its specificity is not known.

The assay was immunoSEQ multiplex PCR, and TCRdb's table has in-frame clones only and misses some. In the table there are about 29,000 clones, 80% to 90% of which are singletons. This TCR was recovered from a woman aged 35 to 69 with stage I lung adenocarcinoma. The V call is TRBV18, the J call TRBJ2-1; D not certain. The material sequenced was peripheral blood, taken before any cancer treatment. The CDR3 bases are TGTGCCAGCTCACCGGGGTTTCCTTCCAATGAGCAGTTCTTC. It codes for CASSPGFPSNEQFF. The full variable domain, in which reference TRBV18 and TRBJ2-1 provide the parts outside the CDR3, is NAGVMQNPRHLVRRRGQEARLRCSPMKGHSHVYWYRQLPEEGLKFMVYLQKENIIDESGMPKERFSAEFPKEGPSILRIQQVVRGDSAAYFCASSPGFPSNEQFFGPGTRLTVL.